This record covers a single T cell receptor (beta chain). Primers: 60 Vbeta forward and 13 Jbeta reverse. The table came from immunoSEQ multiplex PCR; TCRdb's copy has only in-frame clones and leaves some out. The sample lists some 110,000 clones, about 81% occurring once. This specimen belongs to a study of cytomegalovirus exposure and HLA in healthy donors. This CDR3 region has 15 residues. Germline CDR1 reads LNHDA; CDR2 reads SQIVND (reference sequence). The germline V and J ends were trimmed by 5 bases and 2 bases, with 16 bases remaining between them. Sequenced input: PBMCs. The genes are TRBV19 and TRBJ2-7, with D perhaps matching TRBD2 (6 bases). This receptor was taken from a woman aged 25 to 39 in good health and CMV-seronegative. The CDR3 DNA follows: TGTGCCAGTAGTGCCGCCCCGGGGGAGGCCTACGAGCAGTACTTC. Translation: CASSAAPGEAYEQYF.